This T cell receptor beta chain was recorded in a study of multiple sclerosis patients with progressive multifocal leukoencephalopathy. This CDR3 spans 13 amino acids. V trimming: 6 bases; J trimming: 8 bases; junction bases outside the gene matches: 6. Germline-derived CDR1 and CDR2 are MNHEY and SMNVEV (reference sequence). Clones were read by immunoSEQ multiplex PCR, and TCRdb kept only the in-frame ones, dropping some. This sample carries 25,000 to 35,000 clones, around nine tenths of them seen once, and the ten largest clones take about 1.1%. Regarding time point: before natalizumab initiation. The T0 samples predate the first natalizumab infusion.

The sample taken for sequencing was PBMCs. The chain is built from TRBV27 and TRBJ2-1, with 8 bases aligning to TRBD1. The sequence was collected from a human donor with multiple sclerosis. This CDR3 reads CASRPDRGDEQFF. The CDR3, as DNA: TGTGCCAGCAGGCCAGACAGGGGCGATGAGCAGTTCTTC.